This is a list of T cell receptor beta chains from one sample in a study of cytomegalovirus exposure and HLA in healthy donors. Data came from immunoSEQ multiplex PCR; TCRdb stores just in-frame clones and leaves some out. The repertoire holds around 90,000 clones, with around 85% as singletons. Sequenced sample: PBMCs. The receptors come from a middle-aged man in good health and CMV-seropositive. CDR3s include the opening cysteine and the closing phenylalanine or tryptophan. The D gene is left open where the match is weak. Clone size is stated in some rows and not others, as once, few, many or a class when expanded.

v_gene	abundance	d_gene	j_gene	CDR3aa	CDR3nt
TRBV19	few	-	TRBJ2-3	CASSIGPTVRTDTQYF	TGTGCCAGTAGTATTGGACCGACAGTTCGTACAGATACGCAGTATTTT
TRBV18	-	-	TRBJ1-5	CASSPDGGNQPQHF	TGTGCCAGCTCACCAGATGGGGGGAATCAGCCCCAGCATTTT
TRBV5-4	-	-	TRBJ1-1	CASSTRDTDTEAFF	TGTGCCAGCAGCACCCGGGACACCGACACTGAAGCTTTCTTT
TRBV11-1	once	TRBD1	TRBJ2-7	CASSLAWIATGQPYEQYF	TGTGCCAGCAGCTTAGCGTGGATTGCGACGGGACAGCCCTACGAGCAGTACTTC
TRBV5-1	-	TRBD1	TRBJ1-1	CASSVTGPNTEAFF	TGCGCCAGCAGCGTGACAGGGCCAAACACTGAAGCTTTCTTT
TRBV7-9	-	-	TRBJ1-4	CASKAYNGNEKLFF	TGTGCCAGTAAAGCTTATAACGGGAATGAAAAACTGTTTTTT
TRBV18	-	-	TRBJ2-7	CASVSQGGGGYEQYF	TGTGCCAGCGTATCCCAAGGGGGGGGCGGCTACGAGCAGTACTTC
TRBV5-1	-	-	TRBJ2-7	CASSLDRFGEQYF	TGCGCCAGCAGCTTGGACAGGTTTGGCGAGCAGTACTTC
TRBV11-3	once	-	TRBJ1-6	CASSLMSGARNSPLHF	TGTGCCAGCAGCTTAATGTCTGGGGCGCGGAATTCACCCCTCCACTTT
TRBV27	once	-	TRBJ2-7	CASRVSRVERGEQYF	TGTGCCAGCAGAGTCTCCAGGGTCGAAAGGGGCGAGCAGTACTTC
TRBV9	few	-	TRBJ2-5	CASSVEGGVRETQYF	TGTGCCAGCAGCGTAGAGGGCGGGGTTAGGGAGACCCAGTACTTC
TRBV19	-	TRBD1	TRBJ1-4	CASSRDRPNEKLFF	TGTGCCAGTAGCCGGGACAGACCTAATGAAAAACTGTTTTTT
TRBV11-2	-	TRBD2	TRBJ2-2	CASSFLAGEGGELFF	TGTGCCAGCAGCTTCTTAGCGGGAGAAGGTGGGGAGCTGTTTTTT
TRBV6-1	-	TRBD1	TRBJ1-6	CASIGGTANSPLHF	TGTGCCAGCATTGGTGGGACAGCAAATTCACCCCTCCACTTT
TRBV27	-	TRBD2	TRBJ2-3	CASSLTAGVSTDTQYF	TGTGCCAGCAGTTTAACGGCGGGAGTGAGCACAGATACGCAGTATTTT
TRBV29-1	-	TRBD1	TRBJ2-3	CSIHGQGISTDTQYF	TGCAGCATCCACGGACAGGGGATAAGCACAGATACGCAGTATTTT
TRBV11-1	-	TRBD2	TRBJ2-7	CASSTRTSGAYGEQYF	TGTGCCAGCAGCACGCGGACTAGCGGGGCCTACGGCGAGCAGTACTTC
TRBV5-1	-	TRBD1	TRBJ1-2	CASSTGQGDYGYTF	TGCGCCAGCAGCACCGGACAGGGTGACTATGGCTACACCTTC
TRBV28	-	TRBD1	TRBJ2-7	CASSSSGTGVSYEQYF	TGTGCCAGCAGTTCGTCCGGGACAGGGGTTTCCTACGAGCAGTACTTC
TRBV27	-	TRBD1	TRBJ2-3	CASSHNGGTGGRNTQYF	TGTGCCAGCAGCCACAACGGCGGGACAGGGGGCAGGAATACGCAGTATTTT
TRBV9	-	TRBD2	TRBJ2-5	CASSVGLAGGPRETQYF	TGTGCCAGCAGCGTAGGACTAGCGGGAGGGCCACGGGAGACCCAGTACTTC
TRBV5-1	-	TRBD2	TRBJ2-7	CASSNGLAGGWGYEQYF	TGCGCCAGCAGCAATGGCCTAGCGGGAGGTTGGGGCTACGAGCAGTACTTC
TRBV19	-	-	TRBJ2-3	CASRPNGEDTQYF	TGTGCCAGTAGACCAAACGGGGAAGATACGCAGTATTTT
TRBV7-2	-	TRBD1	TRBJ1-1	CASSRDRVNTEAFF	TGTGCCAGCAGCCGGGACAGGGTGAACACTGAAGCTTTCTTT
TRBV5-1	-	-	TRBJ2-7	CASSLVGQRDEQYF	TGCGCCAGCAGCTTGGTAGGACAGAGAGACGAGCAGTACTTC
TRBV7-8	-	-	TRBJ2-1	CASSLERFRGIEQFF	TGTGCCAGCAGCTTAGAACGCTTTCGGGGTATTGAGCAGTTCTTC
TRBV28	once	TRBD2	TRBJ2-4	CASSPRSPSGLYF	TGTGCCAGCAGTCCCCGGAGCCCTAGCGGGCTGTACTTC
TRBV6-1	-	TRBD1	TRBJ1-5	CASSGGQGGSQPQHF	TGTGCCAGCAGTGGAGGACAGGGAGGAAGTCAGCCCCAGCATTTT
TRBV7-9	-	-	TRBJ1-2	CASSRTGQRTYGYTF	TGTGCCAGCAGCCGTACAGGGCAACGGACGTATGGCTACACCTTC
TRBV7-3	-	TRBD1	TRBJ2-5	CASSTGQGGQETQYF	TGTGCCAGCAGCACAGGACAGGGCGGCCAAGAGACCCAGTACTTC
TRBV5-1	-	TRBD2	TRBJ2-3	CASRLAGGGDTQYF	TGCGCCAGCAGGCTAGCGGGGGGCGGAGATACGCAGTATTTT
TRBV12-5	-	-	TRBJ1-3	CASGSGISGNTIYF	TGTGCTAGTGGTTCAGGGATCTCTGGAAACACCATATATTTT
TRBV6-1	-	TRBD1	TRBJ2-1	CASRQQQGVYNEQFF	TGTGCCAGCAGACAACAACAGGGGGTGTACAATGAGCAGTTCTTC
TRBV18	-	TRBD2	TRBJ2-7	CASSETSVSSYEQYF	TGTGCCAGCTCAGAAACTAGCGTAAGCTCCTACGAGCAGTACTTC
TRBV6-5	-	-	TRBJ1-5	CASRRDSSGNQPQHF	TGTGCCAGCAGAAGAGACAGTTCTGGCAATCAGCCCCAGCATTTT
TRBV6-1	-	TRBD1	TRBJ2-3	CASTGTGRPDTQYF	TGTGCCAGCACAGGGACAGGGAGGCCAGATACGCAGTATTTT
TRBV9	-	-	TRBJ2-3	CASSTSPTDTQYF	TGTGCCAGCAGCACGAGCCCCACAGATACGCAGTATTTT
TRBV28	-	TRBD1	TRBJ1-2	CASRPQGAFNYGYTF	TGTGCCAGCAGACCACAGGGGGCGTTTAACTATGGCTACACCTTC
TRBV7-6	-	TRBD2	TRBJ2-5	CASSPWTSEEDETQYF	TGTGCCAGCAGCCCGTGGACTAGCGAGGAGGATGAGACCCAGTACTTC
TRBV7-2	-	TRBD2	TRBJ2-5	CASSQTGTSGGQETQYF	TGTGCCAGCAGCCAAACCGGGACTAGCGGGGGCCAAGAGACCCAGTACTTC
TRBV6-1	-	TRBD1	TRBJ1-4	CASSSTGLKEKLFF	TGTGCCAGCAGTTCGACAGGGTTGAAAGAAAAACTGTTTTTT
TRBV14	-	-	TRBJ2-3	CASSQGLGQGTQYF	TGTGCCAGCAGCCAAGGGTTGGGACAAGGTACGCAGTATTTT
TRBV7-9	-	TRBD1	TRBJ2-7	CASSFGQGVEYEQYF	TGTGCCAGCAGCTTTGGGCAGGGGGTAGAGTACGAGCAGTACTTC
TRBV13	-	-	TRBJ2-7	CASSLEVGQPPYEQYF	TGTGCCAGCAGCTTAGAGGTCGGACAGCCCCCCTACGAGCAGTACTTC
TRBV19	few	TRBD2	TRBJ2-7	CASSITRGLAGGEQYF	TGTGCCAGTAGTATCACCAGGGGCCTAGCGGGAGGTGAGCAGTACTTC
TRBV6-6	-	-	TRBJ2-3	CASKDGGRTDTQYF	TGTGCCAGCAAGGACGGGGGGCGCACAGATACGCAGTATTTT
TRBV9	-	TRBD2	TRBJ2-7	CASSVEPAGEYEQYF	TGTGCCAGCAGCGTAGAGCCAGCGGGAGAGTACGAGCAGTACTTC
TRBV6-5	-	-	TRBJ1-5	CASSRGGSNQPQHF	TGTGCCAGCAGTAGGGGAGGGTCCAATCAGCCCCAGCATTTT
TRBV6-5	-	-	TRBJ2-5	CASSYAAEETQYF	TGTGCCAGCAGTTACGCGGCGGAAGAGACCCAGTACTTC
TRBV19	-	TRBD1	TRBJ1-5	CASGGVRGRVSNQPQHF	TGTGCCAGTGGGGGGGTCAGGGGGCGCGTTAGCAATCAGCCCCAGCATTTT
TRBV18	-	-	TRBJ2-3	CASSPSANRPTDTQYF	TGTGCCAGCTCACCATCGGCGAACAGACCCACAGATACGCAGTATTTT
TRBV11-3	-	-	TRBJ2-5	CASSLSGGTQETQYF	TGTGCCAGCAGCTTAAGTGGGGGCACCCAAGAGACCCAGTACTTC
TRBV6-5	once	-	TRBJ1-2	CASSPYSSANYGYTF	TGTGCCAGCAGTCCCTACAGCTCAGCTAACTATGGCTACACCTTC
TRBV4-1	few	TRBD1	TRBJ1-2	CASSPTGGYYGYTF	TGCGCCAGCAGTCCGACAGGGGGCTACTATGGCTACACCTTC
TRBV10-1	once	-	TRBJ2-1	CASSHGGAPEQFF	TGCGCCAGCAGCCATGGAGGGGCCCCCGAGCAGTTCTTC
TRBV5-8	-	-	TRBJ1-1	CASSLRGFNTEAFF	TGTGCCAGCAGCTTGAGGGGCTTTAACACTGAAGCTTTCTTT